These 10 T cell receptor beta chains were all obtained from the same sample, sequenced in a study of a mutant IDH1 vaccine in newly diagnosed glioma. Clones were read by immunoSEQ multiplex PCR, and TCRdb kept only the in-frame ones, dropping some. The repertoire has 53,000 or so clones, around 80% of them found once; the top ten carry roughly 5.2%. No antigen has been assigned to these receptors. The time point here: week 5, during vaccination. Vaccination used 300 ug of mutant IDH1 20-mer peptide per dose, with topical imiquimod. The sequences come from PBMCs, collected from a glioma patient whose treatment included an IDH1 peptide vaccine. These receptors came from a man aged 50 to 59 with glioma.

The gene calls are TRBV5-1 and TRBJ1-2; TRBD1 is a possible D gene (5 bases). Trimming stripped 0 bases from V and 2 bases from J, with 8 bases between. Germline CDR1 SGHRS, CDR2 YFSETQ. This CDR3 is built from 14 residues. The CDR3 DNA is TGCGCCAGCAGCTTGGTTGACAGCAACTATGGCTACACCTTC. This translates into CASSLVDSNYGYTF.

The CDR3 sequence: CASSPVPAGGPNEQFF. CDR3 nucleotides: TGTGCCAGCAGCCCCGTCCCAGCGGGGGGTCCAAATGAGCAGTTCTTC. The chain employs TRBV4-2 and TRBJ2-1; 9 bases map to TRBD2. Germline V gene sequence: CDR1 LGHNA, CDR2 YNFKEQ. Losses at the gene ends were 4 bases for V and 7 bases for J; bases not matched to a gene: 11. The CDR3 contains 16 residues.

This clone showed up just once. The V gene is TRBV13, the J gene TRBJ1-2; 9 bases line up with TRBD1. CDR3 length: 14 amino acids. The germline V gene encodes CDR1 PRHDT and CDR2 FYEKMQ (reference sequence). Losses at the gene ends were 5 bases for V and 8 bases for J; bases not matched to a gene: 9. CDR3 protein: CASSPTGGAEGYTF. Here the CDR3 DNA reads TGTGCCAGCAGCCCAACAGGGGGCGCGGAAGGCTACACCTTC. Complete variable domain (other parts from reference TRBV13 and TRBJ1-2): AAGVIQSPRHLIKEKRETATLKCYPIPRHDTVYWYQQGPGQDPQFLISFYEKMQSDKGSIPDRFSAQQFSDYHSELNMSSLELGDSALYFCASSPTGGAEGYTFGSGTRLTVV.

The V and J genes are TRBV5-1 and TRBJ2-7; 7 bases are shared with TRBD1. CDR3 length: 13 amino acids. With 0 bases clipped from V and 5 bases from J, the junction kept 2 bases outside the gene matches. Germline V gene data show CDR1 as SGHRS and CDR2 as YFSETQ. CDR3 nucleotides: TGCGCCAGCAGCTTGGGGCAGGGGGACGAGCAGTACTTC. The encoded protein is CASSLGQGDEQYF.

V gene TRBV30 combines with J gene TRBJ2-1, with D perhaps matching TRBD2 (5 bases). The CDR3 covers 16 residues. Between the trimmed V and J ends, which lost 3 bases and 0 bases, there was a span of 15 bases. CDR1 and CDR2 (germline): GTSNPN, SVGIG (reference sequence). The CDR3 DNA reads TGTGCCTGGAGGGAGCCGAGAGGGAGCTCCTACAATGAGCAGTTCTTC. Amino acids: CAWREPRGSSYNEQFF.

This clone was seen just once. CDR3 amino acids: CAWSVTGDGGYTF. The CDR3, as DNA: TGTGCCTGGAGTGTGACAGGGGATGGTGGCTACACCTTC. V usage is TRBV30 and J usage is TRBJ1-2, with TRBD1 identical over 8 bases. Looked up from germline, CDR1 is GTSNPN and CDR2 is SVGIG (reference sequence). The V segment lost 0 bases and the J segment 7 bases; nucleotides outside the gene matches: 4. CDR3 length equals 13 residues.

This clone is labeled medium-sized. The J gene is TRBJ2-5, the V gene TRBV5-1; TRBD1 matches at 7 bases. The length of the CDR3 is 15 residues. CDR1 is SGHRS and CDR2 is YFSETQ in the germline V gene. Trimming at V came to 4 bases and at J to 4 bases, leaving 10 bases not matched to a gene. CDR3 amino acids: CASSNSGTVGETQYF. The DNA for the CDR3 is TGCGCCAGCAGCAATTCCGGGACAGTGGGAGAGACCCAGTACTTC.

The V call is TRBV11-3, the J call TRBJ2-2; D may be TRBD1 (6 bases). This CDR3 has 15 residues. V lost 5 bases and J 0 bases, leaving 10 bases between the germline ends. In germline, CDR1 is SGHNT, CDR2 YENEEA. In DNA, the CDR3 is TGTGCCAGCAGCCGCACAGGGACGAACACCGGGGAGCTGTTTTTT. It codes for CASSRTGTNTGELFF.

The V and J genes are TRBV21-1 and TRBJ2-5; the table's D call, TRBD1, was not checked against the DNA. TRBV21-1 is termed a pseudogene. The CDR3 has 22 residues. CDR3 nucleotides: TGTGCCAGCAGCAAAGAGCGAGGTGGGGTAGGACAGGGAAGAGGATCGCAAGAGACCCAGTACTTC. Protein: CASSKERGGVGQGRGSQETQYF.

Points on this clone: Other DNA sequences in the sample encode the same CDR3. V usage is TRBV29-1 and J usage is TRBJ2-7; D unclear. The ends were cut back, 1 base at V and 0 bases at J, with 4 bases in the middle. Per the germline V gene, CDR1 is SQVTM and CDR2 is ANQGSEA. This CDR3 is 12 amino acids long. CDR3 sequence reads: CSVEGSSYEQYF. In DNA form, the CDR3 reads TGCAGCGTTGAAGGGAGCTCCTACGAGCAGTACTTC.